This is a list of T cell receptor beta chains from one sample in a study of shared clonotypes between healthy human individuals. TCRdb keeps only in-frame clones here, not all; method: immunoSEQ multiplex PCR. Altogether roughly 2.5 million clones are present, more than 80% being singletons, with the ten largest covering 0.11% to 0.15%. What was sequenced was naive CD4+ T cells sorted from blood. The receptors stem from a man aged 18 to 30 in good health. CDR3s include the opening cysteine and the closing phenylalanine or tryptophan. Each record gives: V gene, D gene, clone size, J gene, CDR3 DNA, CDR3 protein. D genes are given only for firm matches. Some rows have no size entry. The others give once, few or many, or a class for an expanded clone.

v_call: TRBV5-4
d_call: TRBD2
clone_size: .
j_call: TRBJ2-1
cdr3_nt: TGTGCCAGCAGCTGGGGACTAGCGGTTGTATACAATGAGCAGTTCTTC
cdr3_aa: CASSWGLAVVYNEQFF

v_call: TRBV28
d_call: .
clone_size: .
j_call: TRBJ1-2
cdr3_nt: TGTGCCAGCAGTTTTGAGGGATATGGCTACACCTTC
cdr3_aa: CASSFEGYGYTF

v_call: TRBV4-1
d_call: .
clone_size: few
j_call: TRBJ1-6
cdr3_nt: TGCGCCAGCAGCCCACTGGGGGGGATCGGCTCACCCCTCCACTTT
cdr3_aa: CASSPLGGIGSPLHF

v_call: TRBV2
d_call: .
clone_size: .
j_call: TRBJ2-1
cdr3_nt: TGTGCCAGCAGTGGGCGGGTCCCCAATGAGCAGTTCTTC
cdr3_aa: CASSGRVPNEQFF

v_call: TRBV9
d_call: TRBD2
clone_size: .
j_call: TRBJ2-3
cdr3_nt: TGTGCCAGCAGCGTAAACCCGTCGGCTAGCGGGAGGGATACGCAGTATTTT
cdr3_aa: CASSVNPSASGRDTQYF

v_call: TRBV9
d_call: .
clone_size: .
j_call: TRBJ2-2
cdr3_nt: TGTGCCAGCAGCGTAGACTCCGGGGGATCCGGGGAGCTGTTTTTT
cdr3_aa: CASSVDSGGSGELFF

v_call: TRBV7-9
d_call: .
clone_size: once
j_call: TRBJ2-7
cdr3_nt: TGTGCCAGCAGCGAGCAAAGCTACGAGCAGTACTTC
cdr3_aa: CASSEQSYEQYF

v_call: TRBV5-1
d_call: TRBD2
clone_size: .
j_call: TRBJ2-7
cdr3_nt: TGCGCCAGCAGCTTGGGACTAGCGGGCCTGGACGAGCAGTACTTC
cdr3_aa: CASSLGLAGLDEQYF

v_call: TRBV19
d_call: .
clone_size: .
j_call: TRBJ1-6
cdr3_nt: TGTGCCAGTAGTATCGCCGGGCCCGCTTCGACACCCCTCCACTTT
cdr3_aa: CASSIAGPASTPLHF

v_call: TRBV2
d_call: .
clone_size: few
j_call: TRBJ2-7
cdr3_nt: TGTGCCAGCAGGGTAACAGGGCTCTACGAGCAGTACTTC
cdr3_aa: CASRVTGLYEQYF

v_call: TRBV7-3
d_call: .
clone_size: once
j_call: TRBJ1-2
cdr3_nt: TGTGCCAGCAGCTTAACAGGGGCGCAGGATGGCTACACCTTC
cdr3_aa: CASSLTGAQDGYTF

v_call: TRBV9
d_call: .
clone_size: few
j_call: TRBJ1-5
cdr3_nt: TGTGCCAGCAGCGAAGGGGGTTTTAATCAGCCCCAGCATTTT
cdr3_aa: CASSEGGFNQPQHF

v_call: TRBV5-4
d_call: .
clone_size: .
j_call: TRBJ2-6
cdr3_nt: TGTGCCAGTCTATTATCTGGGGCCAACGTCCTGACTTTC
cdr3_aa: CASLLSGANVLTF

v_call: TRBV4-1
d_call: .
clone_size: .
j_call: TRBJ2-3
cdr3_nt: TGCGCCAGCAGCCGCCCCCAGGGGACTAGCACAGATACGCAGTATTTT
cdr3_aa: CASSRPQGTSTDTQYF

v_call: TRBV5-4
d_call: .
clone_size: .
j_call: TRBJ1-6
cdr3_nt: TGTGCCAGCAGCTCCTCAAGCAGAAATTCACCCCTCCACTTT
cdr3_aa: CASSSSSRNSPLHF

v_call: TRBV5-8
d_call: .
clone_size: .
j_call: TRBJ2-7
cdr3_nt: TGTGCCAGCAGCATGGACCTCCTGTCATCCTACGAGCAGTACTTC
cdr3_aa: CASSMDLLSSYEQYF

v_call: TRBV11-2
d_call: .
clone_size: once
j_call: TRBJ2-1
cdr3_nt: TGTGCCAGCAGCCCTCAGGGGGTGGCGGGAGGAGGCGATGAGCAGTTCTTC
cdr3_aa: CASSPQGVAGGGDEQFF

v_call: TRBV14
d_call: TRBD2
clone_size: .
j_call: TRBJ2-7
cdr3_nt: TGTGCCAGCAGCCAGCAGCTAGCGGGTGGCGAGCAGTACTTC
cdr3_aa: CASSQQLAGGEQYF

v_call: TRBV25-1
d_call: .
clone_size: .
j_call: TRBJ2-5
cdr3_nt: TGTGCCAGCAGGCCAGGCAGGGCTGAAGAGACCCAGTACTTC
cdr3_aa: CASRPGRAEETQYF

v_call: TRBV6-1
d_call: .
clone_size: .
j_call: TRBJ2-7
cdr3_nt: TGTGCCAGCTGCCCGGCGCTCGGGGGGCCGGGGGAGCAGTACTTC
cdr3_aa: CASCPALGGPGEQYF

v_call: TRBV11-3
d_call: .
clone_size: .
j_call: TRBJ1-5
cdr3_nt: TGTGCCAGCAGCTTACGATCGACAGATGATTTTAGCAATCAGCCCCAGCATTTT
cdr3_aa: CASSLRSTDDFSNQPQHF

v_call: TRBV30
d_call: TRBD1
clone_size: .
j_call: TRBJ1-4
cdr3_nt: TGTGCCTGGAGTGTACAAGGGGGCGATGAAAAACTGTTTTTT
cdr3_aa: CAWSVQGGDEKLFF

v_call: TRBV5-1
d_call: TRBD1
clone_size: .
j_call: TRBJ2-5
cdr3_nt: TGCGCCAGCAGACAGGAGACAGGGGCCCAAGAGACCCAGTACTTC
cdr3_aa: CASRQETGAQETQYF

v_call: TRBV30
d_call: .
clone_size: few
j_call: TRBJ1-5
cdr3_nt: TGTGCCTGGAGTCCACCGGGAGCCAATCAGCCCCAGCATTTT
cdr3_aa: CAWSPPGANQPQHF

v_call: TRBV4-1
d_call: TRBD2
clone_size: .
j_call: TRBJ2-5
cdr3_nt: TGCGCCAGCAGCCAACAGTGGGGGGGATGGGAGACCCAGTACTTC
cdr3_aa: CASSQQWGGWETQYF

v_call: TRBV18
d_call: .
clone_size: .
j_call: TRBJ1-2
cdr3_nt: TGTGCCAGCTCACTAACCGACAGAAGCTATGGCTACACCTTC
cdr3_aa: CASSLTDRSYGYTF

v_call: TRBV7-9
d_call: TRBD2
clone_size: .
j_call: TRBJ2-6
cdr3_nt: TGTGCCAGCAGATTAGCGGGACCTGGGGCCAACGTCCTGACTTTC
cdr3_aa: CASRLAGPGANVLTF

v_call: TRBV7-6
d_call: .
clone_size: .
j_call: TRBJ1-3
cdr3_nt: TGTGCCAGCAGCCCGGGGGACACACTTGGAAACACCATATATTTT
cdr3_aa: CASSPGDTLGNTIYF

v_call: TRBV5-1
d_call: TRBD1
clone_size: .
j_call: TRBJ2-6
cdr3_nt: TGCGCCAGCAGAGGACAGGCCAAGTCTGGGGCCAACGTCCTGACTTTC
cdr3_aa: CASRGQAKSGANVLTF

v_call: TRBV28
d_call: .
clone_size: .
j_call: TRBJ1-1
cdr3_nt: TGTGCCAGCAGGCTAGTCAGGGCCATGAACACTGAAGCTTTCTTT
cdr3_aa: CASRLVRAMNTEAFF

v_call: TRBV7-9
d_call: .
clone_size: .
j_call: TRBJ2-6
cdr3_nt: TGTGCCAGCAGCGTAGAAAGGGGCCTACTCTCTGGGGCCAACGTCCTGACTTTC
cdr3_aa: CASSVERGLLSGANVLTF

v_call: TRBV11-2
d_call: .
clone_size: .
j_call: TRBJ1-5
cdr3_nt: TGTGCCAGCAGCAAGGGCGACCGAGTTGTATGGCCCCAGCATTTT
cdr3_aa: CASSKGDRVVWPQHF

v_call: TRBV6-1
d_call: .
clone_size: .
j_call: TRBJ2-5
cdr3_nt: TGTGCCAGCAGTGGGGGATCGAAAGTCTCAGGGACCCAGTACTTC
cdr3_aa: CASSGGSKVSGTQYF

v_call: TRBV9
d_call: .
clone_size: .
j_call: TRBJ2-2
cdr3_nt: TGTGCCAGCAGCGTAGGGTCCCCCTACACCGGGGAGCTGTTTTTT
cdr3_aa: CASSVGSPYTGELFF

v_call: TRBV27
d_call: TRBD1
clone_size: .
j_call: TRBJ1-6
cdr3_nt: TGTGCCAGCAGTCTACAGGGGGCGAATTCACCCCTCCACTTT
cdr3_aa: CASSLQGANSPLHF

v_call: TRBV19
d_call: TRBD1
clone_size: once
j_call: TRBJ2-3
cdr3_nt: TGTGCCTCGAGGCGGAGGACAGGGGGAACAGATACGCAGTATTTT
cdr3_aa: CASRRRTGGTDTQYF

v_call: TRBV18
d_call: .
clone_size: .
j_call: TRBJ2-2
cdr3_nt: TGTGCCAGCTCACCAAGTCCCCTCACCGGGGAGCTGTTTTTT
cdr3_aa: CASSPSPLTGELFF

v_call: TRBV29-1
d_call: TRBD1
clone_size: .
j_call: TRBJ1-2
cdr3_nt: TGCAGCGTTGAAGGGACAGGGAAAAACTATGGCTACACCTTC
cdr3_aa: CSVEGTGKNYGYTF

v_call: TRBV30
d_call: TRBD2
clone_size: .
j_call: TRBJ2-7
cdr3_nt: TGTGCCTGGAGGCCCGGGGGGGGTATAAAGCAGTACTTC
cdr3_aa: CAWRPGGGIKQYF

v_call: TRBV7-9
d_call: TRBD1
clone_size: .
j_call: TRBJ1-1
cdr3_nt: TGTGCCAGCAGCTTAGCGGGACAGGGGGCAAGTTCTGAAGCTTTCTTT
cdr3_aa: CASSLAGQGASSEAFF

v_call: TRBV14
d_call: TRBD1
clone_size: .
j_call: TRBJ2-7
cdr3_nt: TGTGCCAGCAGCCCCCGGGACAGCCTCGGAACCTACGAGCAGTACTTC
cdr3_aa: CASSPRDSLGTYEQYF

v_call: TRBV5-1
d_call: TRBD1
clone_size: .
j_call: TRBJ1-2
cdr3_nt: TGCGCCAGCAGCTCGACAGGGGGAACATCCTATGGCTACACCTTC
cdr3_aa: CASSSTGGTSYGYTF

v_call: TRBV4-3
d_call: .
clone_size: .
j_call: TRBJ1-2
cdr3_nt: TGCGCCAGCAGCCAAGACCAGTACAGCTCCTCTGGCTATGGCTACACCTTC
cdr3_aa: CASSQDQYSSSGYGYTF

v_call: TRBV7-9
d_call: .
clone_size: .
j_call: TRBJ2-2
cdr3_nt: TGTGCCAGCAGCTTAGCGTTCGGGGAGCTGTTTTTT
cdr3_aa: CASSLAFGELFF

v_call: TRBV19
d_call: .
clone_size: .
j_call: TRBJ1-6
cdr3_nt: TGTGCCACTCGGATGGGCAGGGCCTCCTATAATTCACCCCTCCACTTT
cdr3_aa: CATRMGRASYNSPLHF

v_call: TRBV30
d_call: .
clone_size: .
j_call: TRBJ2-7
cdr3_nt: TGTGCCTGGAGAGGGGTGACCTCTTCGGGCGAGCAGTACTTC
cdr3_aa: CAWRGVTSSGEQYF

v_call: TRBV27
d_call: .
clone_size: .
j_call: TRBJ2-2
cdr3_nt: TGTGCCAGCAGGCGGATAAACACCGGGGAGCTGTTTTTT
cdr3_aa: CASRRINTGELFF

v_call: TRBV5-1
d_call: .
clone_size: .
j_call: TRBJ1-1
cdr3_nt: TGCGCCAGCAGCTTGCGGGGGGCCGGCACTGAAGCTTTCTTT
cdr3_aa: CASSLRGAGTEAFF

v_call: TRBV5-6
d_call: .
clone_size: few
j_call: TRBJ1-5
cdr3_nt: TGTGCCAGCAGCCCCGGGAGGGGAAATAATCAGCCCCAGCATTTT
cdr3_aa: CASSPGRGNNQPQHF

v_call: TRBV5-4
d_call: .
clone_size: .
j_call: TRBJ1-3
cdr3_nt: TGTGCCAGCAGCTTGGAAGTATCAGGAAACACCATATATTTT
cdr3_aa: CASSLEVSGNTIYF

v_call: TRBV29-1
d_call: TRBD1
clone_size: .
j_call: TRBJ2-7
cdr3_nt: TGCAGCGTACTTGGACAGGGGGGCTACGAGCAGTACTTC
cdr3_aa: CSVLGQGGYEQYF

v_call: TRBV28
d_call: .
clone_size: once
j_call: TRBJ2-6
cdr3_nt: TGTGCCAGCAGGCGTGACAGATACTCTGGGGCCAACGTCCTGACTTTC
cdr3_aa: CASRRDRYSGANVLTF

v_call: TRBV9
d_call: .
clone_size: .
j_call: TRBJ2-7
cdr3_nt: TGTGCCGGCGCGGGACAGTGGATCTCCTACGAGCAGTACTTC
cdr3_aa: CAGAGQWISYEQYF